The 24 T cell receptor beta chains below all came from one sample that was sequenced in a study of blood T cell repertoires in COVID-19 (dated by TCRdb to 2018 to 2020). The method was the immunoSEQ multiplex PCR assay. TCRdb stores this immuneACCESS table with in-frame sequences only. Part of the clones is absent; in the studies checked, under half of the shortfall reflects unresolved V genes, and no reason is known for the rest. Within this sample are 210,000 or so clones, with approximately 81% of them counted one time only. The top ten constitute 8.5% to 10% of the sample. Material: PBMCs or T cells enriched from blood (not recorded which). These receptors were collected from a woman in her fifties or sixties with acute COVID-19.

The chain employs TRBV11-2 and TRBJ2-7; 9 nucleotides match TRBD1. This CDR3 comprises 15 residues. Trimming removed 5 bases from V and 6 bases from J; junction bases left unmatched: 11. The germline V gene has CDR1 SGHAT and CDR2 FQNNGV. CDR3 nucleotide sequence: TGTGCCAGCAGCAAGGGACAGGGCCAGGCTGTCGAGCAGTACTTC. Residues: CASSKGQGQAVEQYF.

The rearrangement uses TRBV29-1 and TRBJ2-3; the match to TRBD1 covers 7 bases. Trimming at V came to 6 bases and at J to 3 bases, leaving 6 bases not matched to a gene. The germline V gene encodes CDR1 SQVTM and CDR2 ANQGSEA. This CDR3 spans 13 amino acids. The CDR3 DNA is TGCAGCGTCCGGGACAGCGTAACAGATACGCAGTATTTT. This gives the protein CSVRDSVTDTQYF.

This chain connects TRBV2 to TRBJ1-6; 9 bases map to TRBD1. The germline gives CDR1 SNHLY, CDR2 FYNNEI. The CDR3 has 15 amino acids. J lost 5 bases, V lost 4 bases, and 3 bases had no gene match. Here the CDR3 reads CASSVQGAHNSPLHF. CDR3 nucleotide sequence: TGTGCCAGCAGTGTACAGGGGGCCCATAATTCACCCCTCCACTTT.

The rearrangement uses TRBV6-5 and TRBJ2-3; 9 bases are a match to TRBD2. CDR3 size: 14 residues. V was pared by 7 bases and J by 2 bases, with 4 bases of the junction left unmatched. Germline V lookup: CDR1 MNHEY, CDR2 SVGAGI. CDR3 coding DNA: TGTGCCAGCAAGGCGGGAGGGCCCACAGATACGCAGTATTTT. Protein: CASKAGGPTDTQYF.

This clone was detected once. DNA of the CDR3: TGTGCCAGCAGCTTCTCTTCGGCGACTATCGTGGTCAATGAGCAGTTCTTC. This codes for CASSFSSATIVVNEQFF. This sequence joins TRBV7-2 and TRBJ2-1; weak D call: TRBD2 (5 bases). The germline V and J ends were trimmed by 3 bases and 6 bases, with 21 bases remaining between them. The germline V gene encodes CDR1 SGHTA and CDR2 FQGNSA. The CDR3 extends over 17 amino acids.

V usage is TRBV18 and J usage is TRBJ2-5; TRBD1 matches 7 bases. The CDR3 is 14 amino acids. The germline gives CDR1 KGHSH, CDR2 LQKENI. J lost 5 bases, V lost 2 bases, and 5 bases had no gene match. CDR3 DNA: TGTGCCAGCTCACCAACGACAGGGAAGGAGACCCAGTACTTC. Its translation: CASSPTTGKETQYF.

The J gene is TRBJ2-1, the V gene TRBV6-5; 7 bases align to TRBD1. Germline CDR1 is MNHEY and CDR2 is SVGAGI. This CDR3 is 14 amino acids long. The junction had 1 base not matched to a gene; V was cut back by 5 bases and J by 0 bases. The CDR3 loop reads CASSPGGSYNEQFF. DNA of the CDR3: TGTGCCAGCAGTCCAGGGGGCTCCTACAATGAGCAGTTCTTC.

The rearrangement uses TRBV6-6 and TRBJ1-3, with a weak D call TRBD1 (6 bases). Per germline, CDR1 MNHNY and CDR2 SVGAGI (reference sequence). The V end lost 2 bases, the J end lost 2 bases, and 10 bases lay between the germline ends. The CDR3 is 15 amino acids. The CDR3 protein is CASSYTDRTGNTIYF. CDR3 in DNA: TGTGCCAGCAGTTACACGGACAGAACTGGAAACACCATATATTTT.

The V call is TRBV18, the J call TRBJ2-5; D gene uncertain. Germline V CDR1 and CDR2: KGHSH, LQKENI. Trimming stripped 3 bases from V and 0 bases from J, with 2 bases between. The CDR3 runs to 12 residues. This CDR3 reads CASSPNQETQYF. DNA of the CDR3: TGTGCCAGCTCACCTAACCAAGAGACCCAGTACTTC.

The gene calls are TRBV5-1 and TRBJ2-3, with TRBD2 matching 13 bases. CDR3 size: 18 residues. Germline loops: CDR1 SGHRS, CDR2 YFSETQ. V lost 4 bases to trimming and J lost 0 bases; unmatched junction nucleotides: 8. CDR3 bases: TGCGCCAGCAGCCGAACTAGCGGGGGGGCGTCGAGCACAGATACGCAGTATTTT. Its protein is CASSRTSGGASSTDTQYF.

In DNA, the CDR3 is TGCGCCAGCAGCCTACAGGGTAAGGAGGTCGATGAGCAGTTCTTC. Amino acids: CASSLQGKEVDEQFF. The chain combines TRBV5-1 with TRBJ2-1; the D gene is possibly TRBD1 (6 bases). Per germline, CDR1 SGHRS and CDR2 YFSETQ. Between the trimmed V and J ends, which lost 4 bases and 8 bases, there was a span of 19 bases. This CDR3 region has 15 residues.

The CDR3: CASSLRPGTDTQYF. The CDR3 bases are TGTGCCAGCAGCCTCAGACCGGGAACAGATACGCAGTATTTT. The chain links TRBV3-1 (or the pseudogene TRBV3-2) to TRBJ2-3; a possible D gene is TRBD2 (5 bases). Per germline, CDR1 LGHDT and CDR2 YNNKEL (reference sequence). This CDR3 is 14 amino acids long. Deletions cut 4 bases from V and 3 bases from J, with 11 bases between.

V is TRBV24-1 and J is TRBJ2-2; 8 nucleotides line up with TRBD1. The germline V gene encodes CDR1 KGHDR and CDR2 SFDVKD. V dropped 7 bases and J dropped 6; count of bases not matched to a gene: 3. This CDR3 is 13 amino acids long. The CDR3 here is CATSGQGAGELFF. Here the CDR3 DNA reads TGTGCCACCAGCGGACAGGGTGCCGGGGAGCTGTTTTTT.

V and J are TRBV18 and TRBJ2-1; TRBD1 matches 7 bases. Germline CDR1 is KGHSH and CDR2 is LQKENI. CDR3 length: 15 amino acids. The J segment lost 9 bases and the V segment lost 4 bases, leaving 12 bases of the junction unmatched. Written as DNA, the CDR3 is TGTGCCAGCTCACTCCTCGGGACAGCAAGGGGTGAGCAGTTCTTC. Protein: CASSLLGTARGEQFF. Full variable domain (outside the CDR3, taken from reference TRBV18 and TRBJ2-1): NAGVMQNPRHLVRRRGQEARLRCSPMKGHSHVYWYRQLPEEGLKFMVYLQKENIIDESGMPKERFSAEFPKEGPSILRIQQVVRGDSAAYFCASSLLGTARGEQFFGPGTRLTVL.

The CDR3 loop reads CATRKERPGNEQFF. CDR3 DNA sequence: TGTGCCACCAGGAAAGAGAGGCCCGGCAATGAGCAGTTCTTC. The chain joins TRBV15 to TRBJ2-1, with unresolved D. The germline gives CDR1 LNHNV, CDR2 YYDKDF (reference sequence). The CDR3 is 14 amino acids. The V end was cut by 6 bases, the J end by 6 bases, with 15 bases between.

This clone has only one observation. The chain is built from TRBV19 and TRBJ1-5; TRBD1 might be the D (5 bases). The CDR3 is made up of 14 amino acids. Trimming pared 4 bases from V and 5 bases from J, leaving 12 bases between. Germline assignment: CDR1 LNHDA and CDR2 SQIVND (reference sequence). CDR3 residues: CASSTSGTHQPQHF. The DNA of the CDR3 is TGTGCCAGTAGTACCTCCGGGACTCATCAGCCCCAGCATTTT.

The CDR3 DNA is TGTGCCAGCAGCTCTACTAGCGGGGGGGTCACCGGGGAGCTGTTTTTT. It yields the protein CASSSTSGGVTGELFF. The gene calls are TRBV5-4 and TRBJ2-2; 13 bases align to TRBD2. Germline values: CDR1 SGHNT, CDR2 YYREEE (reference sequence). Trimming removed 3 bases from V and 4 bases from J; junction bases left unmatched: 3. The CDR3 covers 16 residues.

Here the CDR3 DNA reads TGTGCCAGCAGCCAAGAATCGACCGGGAGGGACTGGTTCTTC. This gives the protein CASSQESTGRDWFF. The chain employs TRBV3-1 (or the pseudogene TRBV3-2) and TRBJ2-1, with 8 bases fitting TRBD2. The germline CDR1 and CDR2 sequences are LGHDT and YNNKEL (reference sequence). CDR3 size: 14 residues. V lost 0 bases to trimming and J lost 15 bases; unmatched junction nucleotides: 10.

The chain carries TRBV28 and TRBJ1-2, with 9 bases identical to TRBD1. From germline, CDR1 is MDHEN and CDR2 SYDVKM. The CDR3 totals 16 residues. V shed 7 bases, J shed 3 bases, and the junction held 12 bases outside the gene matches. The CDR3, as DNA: TGTGCCAGCAACGACGCGCCGGGACAGGGATACTATGGCTACACCTTC. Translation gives CASNDAPGQGYYGYTF.

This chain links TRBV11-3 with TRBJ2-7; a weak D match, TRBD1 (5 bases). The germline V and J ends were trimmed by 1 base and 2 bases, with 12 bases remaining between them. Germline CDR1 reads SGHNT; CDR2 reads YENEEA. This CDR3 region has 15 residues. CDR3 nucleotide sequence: TGTGCCAGCAGCTTAGCTCCGACAGCCACCTACGAGCAGTACTTC. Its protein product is CASSLAPTATYEQYF.

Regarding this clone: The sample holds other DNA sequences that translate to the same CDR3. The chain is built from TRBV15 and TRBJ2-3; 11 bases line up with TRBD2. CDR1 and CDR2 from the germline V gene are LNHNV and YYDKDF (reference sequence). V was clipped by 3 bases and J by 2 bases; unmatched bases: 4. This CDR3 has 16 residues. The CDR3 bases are TGTGCCACCAGCAGGGGACTAGCGGAGTCCACAGATACGCAGTATTTT. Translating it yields CATSRGLAESTDTQYF.

CDR3: CASRTSGRGTDTQYF. Written as DNA, the CDR3 is TGTGCCAGCAGGACGAGCGGGAGGGGCACAGATACGCAGTATTTT. The rearrangement uses TRBV11-2 and TRBJ2-3; 10 bases are a match to TRBD2. Germline V gives CDR1 SGHAT, CDR2 FQNNGV. With V trimmed by 6 bases and J by 1 base, 4 bases remained unmatched. The CDR3 is 15 residues long.

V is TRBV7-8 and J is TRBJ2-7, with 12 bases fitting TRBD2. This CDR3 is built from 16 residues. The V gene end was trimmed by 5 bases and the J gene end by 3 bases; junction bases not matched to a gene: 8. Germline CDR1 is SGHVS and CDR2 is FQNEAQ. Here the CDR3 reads CASSMASGGALYEQYF. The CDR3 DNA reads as TGTGCCAGCAGCATGGCTAGCGGGGGGGCCCTCTACGAGCAGTACTTC.

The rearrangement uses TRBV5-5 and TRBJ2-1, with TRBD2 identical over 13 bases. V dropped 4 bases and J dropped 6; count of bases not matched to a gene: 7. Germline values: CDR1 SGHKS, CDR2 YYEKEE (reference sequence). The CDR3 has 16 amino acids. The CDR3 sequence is CASSIRLAGGVNEQFF. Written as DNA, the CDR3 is TGTGCCAGCAGCATACGACTAGCGGGAGGTGTCAATGAGCAGTTCTTC.